This T cell receptor (beta chain) was found in a study of T cells in Graves' hyperthyroidism and ophthalmopathy. General study findings and limits: In simple terms, a model built on 13 V-J features told ophthalmopathy apart from stable hyperthyroidism.

Germline values: CDR1 SNHLY, CDR2 FYNNEI. This CDR3 is 13 amino acids long. The V and J ends lost 8 bases and 1 base respectively, with 9 bases between them. This clonotype was recorded many times. What it binds is unknown. Amplification of TCR beta CDR3 regions was performed using RNA transcripts as template. Researchers ran a first-round RT-PCR on the TCR CDR3 using the HTBI primer set. TCRdb fed the multiplex PCR reads into MiXCR, producing one record per CDR3 protein. The repertoire holds 700,000 or so distinct CDR3 sequences, with about a sixth as singletons. A lack of ophthalmopathy progression within 18 months defined stable Graves' hyperthyroidism.

Sequencing was done on a sample of blood. This receptor was identified in a man in his late teens or twenties with Graves' hyperthyroidism. V gene TRBV2 combines with J gene TRBJ1-5; no clear D. As DNA, the CDR3 is TGTGCCAGCGGTTCCGGAAGCAATCAGCCCCAGCATTTT. Translated, it gives CASGSGSNQPQHF.